This TCR beta chain was sequenced in a study of Ad26.COV2.S vaccination and SARS-CoV-2 variants. Across the study: The donor was enrolled in the Ad26.COV2.S arm of the COV1001 trial. Findings of the study overall: Analyses of TCR breadth and depth may have underestimated total T cell responses.

The germline V gene encodes CDR1 MNHEY and CDR2 SVGAGI. The CDR3 loop spans 16 amino acids. V was shortened by 0 bases and J by 8 bases, with 14 bases between the two germline ends. As to treatment: 15 to 20 received Ad26.COV2.S at low or high dose, single or two shots; about 5 received placebo; per-sample allocation not given. On day 63 after the first injection, vaccine and placebo recipients gave samples. Produced via immunoSEQ multiplex PCR; TCRdb's table is partial and in-frame only. The data contain hundreds of thousands of clones, 80% to 90% of them singletons. A remark on this clone: The antigen is not known.

The J gene is TRBJ1-6, the V gene TRBV6-5; D is unclear. The sequence was collected from a person aged 18 to 59 who received the Ad26.COV2.S COVID-19 vaccine or a placebo. The specimen was peripheral blood, collected in a trial of Ad26.COV2.S vaccine versus placebo. CDR3 residues: CASSYSGAVGHSPLHF. The CDR3 bases are TGTGCCAGCAGTTACTCGGGAGCTGTCGGCCATTCACCCCTCCACTTT.